This T cell receptor beta chain was obtained from a study of blood T cell repertoires in COVID-19. Study as a whole: Some COVID-19 samples were acute and others convalescent; all came from the United States, Italy and Spain. Nucleic acid was either cDNA or gDNA, and it came from T cells, B-cell-depleted T cells, or PBMCs.

CDR3 length: 14 residues. The V gene lost 8 bases and the J gene lost 2 bases, with 15 bases spanning the gap. Per germline, CDR1 MNHEY and CDR2 SVGAGI. As handled by the study authors: Estimation of nucleated cell counts relied on the amplification of reference gene primers. Sequencing was performed with immunoSEQ multiplex PCR; in TCRdb, only in-frame clones are kept and a portion is missing. The D gene and trimming were derived from the DNA, and the V and J assignments and clone size from that table. The table shows about 140,000 clones, with roughly 85% occurring only once. The rearrangement joins TRBV6-5 to TRBJ1-1, with D tentatively TRBD1 (6 bases). The sequence was collected from a man aged 45-65 years with acute or convalescent COVID-19. Sequenced material: peripheral blood. DNA of the CDR3: TGTGCCAGCGCGGCCTTGGACAGAAACACTGAAGCTTTCTTT. This codes for CASAALDRNTEAFF.